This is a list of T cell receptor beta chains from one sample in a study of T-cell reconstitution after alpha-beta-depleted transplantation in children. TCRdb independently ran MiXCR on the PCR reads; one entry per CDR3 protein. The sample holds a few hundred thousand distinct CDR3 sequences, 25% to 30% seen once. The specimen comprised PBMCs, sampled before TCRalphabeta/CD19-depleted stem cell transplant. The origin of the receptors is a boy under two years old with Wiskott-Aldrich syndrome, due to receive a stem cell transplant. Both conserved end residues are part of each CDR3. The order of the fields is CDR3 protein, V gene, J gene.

CSARISGSRQETQYF	TRBV20-1	TRBJ2-5
CASSPRALAGEETQYF	TRBV7-6	TRBJ2-5
CASRYPAGFRGRSSYNEQFF	TRBV11-2	TRBJ2-1
CSARDLNTEAFF	TRBV20-1	TRBJ1-1
CASSLDGGASGRGEQFF	TRBV11-2	TRBJ2-1
CSVDVEGWETQYF	TRBV29-1	TRBJ2-5
CASSLFSGGDSPLHF	TRBV7-9	TRBJ1-6
CASTRGGSSDEQFF	TRBV2	TRBJ2-1
CASSLSGTETNTEAFF	TRBV5-1	TRBJ1-1
CASSSGFHQPQHF	TRBV28	TRBJ1-5
CASIRTGDTDTQYF	TRBV7-9	TRBJ2-3
CACSQVADSTDTQYF	TRBV3-1	TRBJ2-3
CASSLIQGGYGYTF	TRBV12-3/TRBV12-4	TRBJ1-2
CASSQEDRRGNEQYF	TRBV4-1	TRBJ2-7
CASRPGLSYNEQFF	TRBV13	TRBJ2-1
CSARDRREGRDTQYF	TRBV20-1	TRBJ2-3
CSARLARGIFNEQFF	TRBV20-1	TRBJ2-1
CASSERAGRQEIQYF	TRBV2	TRBJ2-5
CASSLQQGYEKLFF	TRBV18	TRBJ1-4
CASSPSAGLGVFYEQYF	TRBV7-2	TRBJ2-7
CASSDRDRAYGYTF	TRBV6-1	TRBJ1-2
CASRGDADTQYF	TRBV24-1	TRBJ2-3
CASSDDRGLAKNIQYF	TRBV7-9	TRBJ2-4
CASSSWGVGDYGYTF	TRBV7-9	TRBJ1-2
CASSPTPQPIDTQYF	TRBV11-2	TRBJ2-3
CASSIAGQLSYNEQFF	TRBV18	TRBJ2-1
CAISEPLRGRAFF	TRBV10-3	TRBJ1-1
CSARQLRDTIYF	TRBV20-1	TRBJ1-3
CSVLLDGYEAFF	TRBV29-1	TRBJ1-1
CASSLRQGGGYGYTF	TRBV7-2	TRBJ1-2
CASSGGQGPYEQYF	TRBV7-9	TRBJ2-7
CACAAGGPLYNEQFF	TRBV10-3	TRBJ2-1
CATSREEAGGPDTQYF	TRBV15	TRBJ2-3
CASSLAGHNEQYF	TRBV7-6	TRBJ2-7
CSVRTDKETQYF	TRBV29-1	TRBJ2-5
CASSQDHTSGEQFF	TRBV3-1	TRBJ2-1
CASSFKAFNGDTQYF	TRBV7-2	TRBJ2-3
CASSQRTSTIYEQYF	TRBV5-1	TRBJ2-7
CASSLQGSGPSTDTQYF	TRBV4-2	TRBJ2-3
CASSLQRLAYEQYF	TRBV27	TRBJ2-7
CASSSRLEQETQYF	TRBV11-2	TRBJ2-5
CASSFGRPEYEQYF	TRBV12-3/TRBV12-4	TRBJ2-7
CASRSSGSYNEQFF	TRBV2	TRBJ2-1
CASSGDRRTEAFF	TRBV27	TRBJ1-1
CASSHTVINTGELFF	TRBV4-1	TRBJ2-2